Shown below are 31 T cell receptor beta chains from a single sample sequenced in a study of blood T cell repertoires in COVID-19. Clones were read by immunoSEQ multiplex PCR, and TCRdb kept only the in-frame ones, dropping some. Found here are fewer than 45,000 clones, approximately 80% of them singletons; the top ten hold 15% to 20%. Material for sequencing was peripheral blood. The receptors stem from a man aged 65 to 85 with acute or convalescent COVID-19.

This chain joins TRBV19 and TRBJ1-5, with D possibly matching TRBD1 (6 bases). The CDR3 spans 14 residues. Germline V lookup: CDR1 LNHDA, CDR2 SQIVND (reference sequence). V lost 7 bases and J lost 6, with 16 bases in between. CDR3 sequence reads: CASKEGGDSQPQHF. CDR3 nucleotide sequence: TGTGCCAGTAAGGAGGGGGGGGATTCTCAGCCCCAGCATTTT.

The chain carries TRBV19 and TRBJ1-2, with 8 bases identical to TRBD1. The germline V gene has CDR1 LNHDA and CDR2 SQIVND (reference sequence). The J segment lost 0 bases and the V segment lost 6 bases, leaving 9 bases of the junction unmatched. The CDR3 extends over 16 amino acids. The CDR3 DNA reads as TGTGCCAGTAGGATGCAGGGGGCTGCCTCTAACTATGGCTACACCTTC. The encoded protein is CASRMQGAASNYGYTF.

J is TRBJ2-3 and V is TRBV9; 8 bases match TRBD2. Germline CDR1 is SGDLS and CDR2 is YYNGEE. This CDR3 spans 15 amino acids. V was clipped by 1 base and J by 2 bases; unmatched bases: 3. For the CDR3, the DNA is TGTGCCAGCAGCGTAAGAGCGGGGGACACAGATACGCAGTATTTT. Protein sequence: CASSVRAGDTDTQYF.

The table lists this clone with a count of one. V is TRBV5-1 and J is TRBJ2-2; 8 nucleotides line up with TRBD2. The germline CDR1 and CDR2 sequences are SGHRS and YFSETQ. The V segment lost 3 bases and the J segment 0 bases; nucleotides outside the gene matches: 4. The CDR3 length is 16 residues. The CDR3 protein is CASSSPGLANTGELFF. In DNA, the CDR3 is TGCGCCAGCAGCTCACCGGGACTAGCGAACACCGGGGAGCTGTTTTTT.

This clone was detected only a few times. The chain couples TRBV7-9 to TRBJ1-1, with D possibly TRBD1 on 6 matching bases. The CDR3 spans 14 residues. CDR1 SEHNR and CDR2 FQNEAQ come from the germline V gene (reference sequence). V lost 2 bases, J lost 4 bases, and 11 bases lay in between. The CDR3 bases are TGTGCCAGCAGCTTAACACAGGGAGTCACTGAAGCTTTCTTT. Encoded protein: CASSLTQGVTEAFF.

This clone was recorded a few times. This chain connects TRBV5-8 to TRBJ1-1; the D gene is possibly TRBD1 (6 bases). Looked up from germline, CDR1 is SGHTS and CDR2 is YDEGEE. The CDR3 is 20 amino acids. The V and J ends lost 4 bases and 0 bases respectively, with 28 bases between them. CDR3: CASSAYTDPGHPFLNTEAFF. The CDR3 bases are TGTGCCAGCAGCGCTTACACTGATCCGGGACATCCCTTCCTGAACACTGAAGCTTTCTTT.

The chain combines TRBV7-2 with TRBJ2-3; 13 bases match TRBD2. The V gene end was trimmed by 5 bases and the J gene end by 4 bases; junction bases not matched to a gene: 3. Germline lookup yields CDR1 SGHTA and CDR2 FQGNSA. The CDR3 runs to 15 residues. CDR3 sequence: CASSATSGGPDTQYF. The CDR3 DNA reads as TGTGCCAGCAGCGCGACTAGCGGGGGGCCAGATACGCAGTATTTT.

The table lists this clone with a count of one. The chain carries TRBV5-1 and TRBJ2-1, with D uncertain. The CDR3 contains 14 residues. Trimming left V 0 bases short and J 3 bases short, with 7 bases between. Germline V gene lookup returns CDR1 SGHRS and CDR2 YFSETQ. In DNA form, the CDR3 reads TGCGCCAGCAGCTTGGAACAGCTCTACAATGAGCAGTTCTTC. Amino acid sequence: CASSLEQLYNEQFF.

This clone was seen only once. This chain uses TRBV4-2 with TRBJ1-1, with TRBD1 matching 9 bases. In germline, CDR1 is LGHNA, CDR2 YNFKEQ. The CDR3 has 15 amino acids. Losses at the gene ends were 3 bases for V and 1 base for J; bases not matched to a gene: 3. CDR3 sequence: CASSQTGGGNTEAFF. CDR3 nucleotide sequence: TGTGCCAGCAGCCAGACAGGGGGGGGGAACACTGAAGCTTTCTTT.

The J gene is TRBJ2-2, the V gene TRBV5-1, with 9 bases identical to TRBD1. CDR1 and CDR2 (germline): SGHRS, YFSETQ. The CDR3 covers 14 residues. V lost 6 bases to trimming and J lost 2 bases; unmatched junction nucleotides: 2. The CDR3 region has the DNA TGCGCCAGCATGGGACAGGGTAACACCGGGGAGCTGTTTTTT. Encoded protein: CASMGQGNTGELFF. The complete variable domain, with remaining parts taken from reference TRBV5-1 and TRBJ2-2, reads KAGVTQTPRYLIKTRGQQVTLSCSPISGHRSVSWYQQTPGQGLQFLFEYFSETQRNKGNFPGRFSGRQFSNSRSEMNVSTLELGDSALYLCASMGQGNTGELFFGEGSRLTVL.

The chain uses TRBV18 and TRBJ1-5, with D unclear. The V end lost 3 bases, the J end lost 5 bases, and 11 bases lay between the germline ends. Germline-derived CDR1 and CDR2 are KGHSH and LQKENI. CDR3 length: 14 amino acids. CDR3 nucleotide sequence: TGTGCCAGCTCACCGAGTTACTTGGATCAGCCCCAGCATTTT. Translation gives CASSPSYLDQPQHF.

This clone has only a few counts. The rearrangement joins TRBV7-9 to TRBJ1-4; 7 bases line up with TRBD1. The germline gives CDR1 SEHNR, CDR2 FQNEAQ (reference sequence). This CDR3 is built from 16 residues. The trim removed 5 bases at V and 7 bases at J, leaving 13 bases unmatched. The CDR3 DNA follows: TGTGCCAGCAGCCTAGAAATTGCGACAGGGTTTGAAAAACTGTTTTTT. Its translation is CASSLEIATGFEKLFF.

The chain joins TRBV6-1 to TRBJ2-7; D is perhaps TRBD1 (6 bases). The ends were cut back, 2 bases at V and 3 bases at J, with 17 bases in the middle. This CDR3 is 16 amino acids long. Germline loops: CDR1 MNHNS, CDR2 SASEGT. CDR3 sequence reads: CASSEQPGQKYYEQYF. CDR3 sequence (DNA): TGTGCCAGCAGTGAACAACCCGGACAGAAATACTACGAGCAGTACTTC.

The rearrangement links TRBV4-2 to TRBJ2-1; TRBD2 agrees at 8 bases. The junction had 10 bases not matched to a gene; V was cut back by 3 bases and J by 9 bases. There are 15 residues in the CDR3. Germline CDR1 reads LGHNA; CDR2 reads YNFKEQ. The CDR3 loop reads CASSHSGTRMVEQFF. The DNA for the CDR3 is TGTGCCAGCAGCCACTCCGGGACTAGGATGGTTGAGCAGTTCTTC.

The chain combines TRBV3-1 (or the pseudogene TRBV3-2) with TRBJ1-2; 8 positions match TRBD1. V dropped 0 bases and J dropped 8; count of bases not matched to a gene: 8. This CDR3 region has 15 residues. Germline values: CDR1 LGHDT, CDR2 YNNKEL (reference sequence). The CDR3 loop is CASSQDGGQGYGYTF. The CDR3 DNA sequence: TGTGCCAGCAGCCAAGATGGAGGACAGGGATACGGCTACACCTTC.

The DNA for the CDR3 is TGTGCCAGCAGTAAAGACCCGGGGTTCCCCTACAATGAGCAGTTCTTC. Amino acid sequence: CASSKDPGFPYNEQFF. The chain uses TRBV6-4 and TRBJ2-1; tentative D call: TRBD2 (5 bases). This CDR3 spans 16 amino acids. Looked up from germline, CDR1 is MRHNA and CDR2 is SNTAGT. The V gene lost 5 bases and the J gene lost 2 bases, with 16 bases spanning the gap.

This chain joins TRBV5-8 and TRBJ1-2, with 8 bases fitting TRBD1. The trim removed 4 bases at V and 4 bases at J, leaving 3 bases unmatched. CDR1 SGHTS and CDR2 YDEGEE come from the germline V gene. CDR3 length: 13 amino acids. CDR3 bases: TGTGCCAGCAGCCGGGACAGGATCTATGGCTACACCTTC. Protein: CASSRDRIYGYTF.

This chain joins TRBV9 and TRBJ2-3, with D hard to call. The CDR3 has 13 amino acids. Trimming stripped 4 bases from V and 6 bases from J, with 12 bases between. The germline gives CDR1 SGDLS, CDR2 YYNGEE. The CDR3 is CASSPQVADTQYF. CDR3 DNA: TGTGCCAGCAGCCCCCAGGTGGCGGATACGCAGTATTTT.

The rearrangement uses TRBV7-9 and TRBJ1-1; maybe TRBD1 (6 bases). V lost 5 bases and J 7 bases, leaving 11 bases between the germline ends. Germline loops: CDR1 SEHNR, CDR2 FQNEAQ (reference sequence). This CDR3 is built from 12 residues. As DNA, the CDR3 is TGTGCCAGCAGCCCTGGGGGCAGTGAAGCTTTCTTT. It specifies CASSPGGSEAFF.

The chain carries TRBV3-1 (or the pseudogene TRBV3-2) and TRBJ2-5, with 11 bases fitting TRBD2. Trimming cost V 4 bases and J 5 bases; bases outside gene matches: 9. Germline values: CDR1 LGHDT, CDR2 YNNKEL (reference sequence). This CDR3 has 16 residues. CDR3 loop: CASSLLTSGGRETQYF. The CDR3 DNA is TGTGCCAGCAGCCTTCTAACTAGCGGGGGTCGGGAGACCCAGTACTTC.

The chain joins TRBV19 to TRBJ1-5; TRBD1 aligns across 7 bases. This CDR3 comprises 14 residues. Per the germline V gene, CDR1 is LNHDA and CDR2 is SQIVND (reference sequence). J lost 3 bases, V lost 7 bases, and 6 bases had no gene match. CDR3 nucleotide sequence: TGTGCCAGTATTAACAGGGGCTACAATCAGCCCCAGCATTTT. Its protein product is CASINRGYNQPQHF.

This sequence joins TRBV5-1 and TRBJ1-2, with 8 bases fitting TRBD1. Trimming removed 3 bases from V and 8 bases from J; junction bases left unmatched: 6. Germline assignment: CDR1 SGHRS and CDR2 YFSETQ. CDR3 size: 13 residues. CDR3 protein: CASSSGGPSGYTF. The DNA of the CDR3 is TGCGCCAGCAGCTCAGGGGGCCCTTCCGGCTACACCTTC.

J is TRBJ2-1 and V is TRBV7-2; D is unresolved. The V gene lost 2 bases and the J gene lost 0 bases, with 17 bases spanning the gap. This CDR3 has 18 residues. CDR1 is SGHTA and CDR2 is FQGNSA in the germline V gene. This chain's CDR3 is CASSLSSAAFSSYNEQFF. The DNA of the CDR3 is TGTGCCAGCAGCTTAAGTAGTGCCGCTTTTAGCTCCTACAATGAGCAGTTCTTC. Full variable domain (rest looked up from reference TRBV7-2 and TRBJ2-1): GAGVSQSPSNKVTEKGKDVELRCDPISGHTALYWYRQSLGQGLEFLIYFQGNSAPDKSGLPSDRFSAERTGGSVSTLTIQRTQQEDSAVYLCASSLSSAAFSSYNEQFFGPGTRLTVL.

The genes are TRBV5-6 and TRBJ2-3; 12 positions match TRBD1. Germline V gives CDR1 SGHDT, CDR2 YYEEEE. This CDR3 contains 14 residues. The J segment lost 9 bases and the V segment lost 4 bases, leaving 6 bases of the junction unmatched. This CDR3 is CASSKGQGATTQYF. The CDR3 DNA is TGTGCCAGCAGCAAGGGACAGGGGGCAACGACGCAGTATTTT.

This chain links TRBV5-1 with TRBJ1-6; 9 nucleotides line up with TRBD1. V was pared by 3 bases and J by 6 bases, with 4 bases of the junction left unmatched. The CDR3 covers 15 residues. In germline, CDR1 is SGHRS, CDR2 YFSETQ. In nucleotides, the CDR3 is TGCGCCAGCAGCTCCGGACAGGGGCGTAATTCACCCCTCCACTTT. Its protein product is CASSSGQGRNSPLHF.

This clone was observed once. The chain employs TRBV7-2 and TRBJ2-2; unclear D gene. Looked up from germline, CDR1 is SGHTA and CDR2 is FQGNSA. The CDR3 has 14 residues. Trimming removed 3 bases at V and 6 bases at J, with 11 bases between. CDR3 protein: CASSFPWSAGELFF. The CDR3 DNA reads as TGTGCCAGCAGCTTCCCATGGTCGGCCGGGGAGCTGTTTTTT.

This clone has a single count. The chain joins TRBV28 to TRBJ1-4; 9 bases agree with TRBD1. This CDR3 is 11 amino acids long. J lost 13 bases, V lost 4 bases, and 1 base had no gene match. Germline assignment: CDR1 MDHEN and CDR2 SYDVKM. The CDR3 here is CASSSTGGLFF. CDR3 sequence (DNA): TGTGCCAGCAGTTCGACAGGGGGACTGTTTTTT.

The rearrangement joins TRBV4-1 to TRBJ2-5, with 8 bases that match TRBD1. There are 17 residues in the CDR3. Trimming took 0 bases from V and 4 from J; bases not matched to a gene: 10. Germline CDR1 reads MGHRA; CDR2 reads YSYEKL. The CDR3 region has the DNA TGCGCCAGCAGCCAAGATTATAGGCAGGGGGCGGGAGAGACCCAGTACTTC. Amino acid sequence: CASSQDYRQGAGETQYF.

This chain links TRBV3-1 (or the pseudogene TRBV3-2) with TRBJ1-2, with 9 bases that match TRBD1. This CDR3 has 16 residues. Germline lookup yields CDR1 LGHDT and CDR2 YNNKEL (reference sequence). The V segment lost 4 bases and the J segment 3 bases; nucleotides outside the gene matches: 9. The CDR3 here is CASSRDTQGAYYGYTF. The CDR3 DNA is TGTGCCAGCAGCCGAGATACACAGGGGGCCTACTATGGCTACACCTTC.

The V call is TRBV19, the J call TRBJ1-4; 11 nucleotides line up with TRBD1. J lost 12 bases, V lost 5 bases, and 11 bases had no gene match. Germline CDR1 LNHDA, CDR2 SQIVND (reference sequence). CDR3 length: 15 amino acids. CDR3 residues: CASSRDRGGVKELFF. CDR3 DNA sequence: TGTGCCAGTAGTCGGGACAGGGGGGGAGTGAAGGAACTGTTTTTT.

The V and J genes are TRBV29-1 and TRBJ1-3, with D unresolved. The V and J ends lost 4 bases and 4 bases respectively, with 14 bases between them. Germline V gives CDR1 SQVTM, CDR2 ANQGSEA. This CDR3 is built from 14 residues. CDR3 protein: CSVVSTGTGNTIYF. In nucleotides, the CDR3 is TGCAGCGTTGTGTCGACGGGTACCGGAAACACCATATATTTT.